Below, one T cell receptor beta chain is given with its context. Its antigen remains undetermined. Qualities for individual bases were not recorded, and no much larger clone is one base off. The CDR3 runs 12 amino acids, cysteine and phenylalanine included. CDR3 DNA is the only sequence kept; it has 36 bases, read in frame from the first base. Trimming takes 9 bases from V and 10 bases from J, and the germline ends sit 13 bases apart. Via the germline V gene (reference sequence), CDR1 is LNHNV and CDR2 YYDKDF. Ficoll-Paque density gradient centrifugation was used to isolate PBMCs. The data belong to a study of T-cell memory formation after mild COVID-19 (dated by TCRdb to the early 2020s). General notes on the study: Most TCR sequence clusters were specific to one of the two donors. The cohort was made up of two young adult volunteers, one female and one male, who were previously healthy. In a couple of donors, T-cell clones that expanded and contracted after mild COVID-19 were tracked by sequencing TCRalpha and TCRbeta repertoires over time.

The listed sequencing device is Illumina NovaSeq 6000. Using 5'RACE with constant-segment primers, TCRalpha and TCRbeta cDNA libraries were constructed, with sample barcodes and unique molecular identifiers added in the process. RNA was extracted from every sample with Trizol reagent. Library amplification was performed in two PCR steps, and a second sample barcode and Illumina TruSeq adapters were introduced in the second step. Libraries were sequenced on an Illumina NovaSeq with 2 x 150 bp paired-end reads. In the authors' own workflow: The reads were demultiplexed and collapsed into UMI-guided consensus sequences using migec v1.2.7. With mixcr v2.1.11, UMI consensuses were aligned to TRA and TRB V and J templates and assembled into clonotypes. Expanded or contracted clonotypes were those called significant by both edgeR and NoisET, with noise models trained on biological replicates. For edgeR calls, the thresholds were a false discovery rate-adjusted p below 0.01 and a log2 fold-change of 1. PCA with hierarchical clustering of max-normalized trajectories of the 1000 most abundant clonotypes was used as exploratory dynamics analysis. Separately sequenced CD4+ and CD8+ repertoires were used to assign a CD4 or CD8 phenotype to each responding clone. The public sequencing data were trimmed at Q25 with fastp and processed into clonotypes with MiXCR by TCRdb, which kept only in-frame beta chains. Every CDR3 protein is listed once, alongside the most common genes and DNA of its rows. The V and J calls, along with clone size, are taken from TCRdb and not from the paper's own processing. The sample includes some 300,000 distinct CDR3 sequences, with approximately 22% observed a single time. Of the sample, roughly 23% falls within the top ten clones.

What the authors observed across the whole study: Only a couple of mild cases were covered by the study, and larger cohorts that include severe cases with pre-infection samples were considered necessary. The detection of some responding clones in pre-infection memory suggests that pre-existing cross-reactive memory T cells joined the SARS-CoV-2 response. SARS-CoV-2 specificity was not confirmed for the second-wave clones peaking on day 37. Contracting CD4+ clones turned up mainly in the CM and EM memory subsets, whereas EMRA was where CD8+ clones were enriched. Clones contracting from day 15 to 85 had balanced CD4/CD8 phenotypes, while a second wave expanding from day 15 to 37 was biased towards CD4+.

The receptor chain draws on TRBV15 and TRBJ1-6; the D gene is perhaps TRBD1, on 5 matching bases. This sequence originates from a young man who had mild COVID-19 (a few samples of this study predate the infection). The sample titles of this study are shuffled in the database, so cell type and time point are left out; the donor was told from shared clones. Source material: PBMCs or a T cell subset sorted from them (not recorded which). CDR3 region: CATGGRVSPLHF. The DNA sequence is as follows: TGTGCCACTGGGGGACGGGTCTCACCCCTCCACTTT.